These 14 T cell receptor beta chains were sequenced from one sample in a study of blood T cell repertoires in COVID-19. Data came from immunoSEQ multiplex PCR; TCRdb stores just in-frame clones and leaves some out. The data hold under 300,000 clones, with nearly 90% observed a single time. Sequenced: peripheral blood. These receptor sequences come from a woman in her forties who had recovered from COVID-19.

Here the CDR3 reads CASSLTGEGKETQYF. The CDR3 DNA reads TGCGCCAGCAGCTTAACAGGGGAAGGAAAAGAGACCCAGTACTTC. This chain connects TRBV5-1 to TRBJ2-5, with 7 bases fitting TRBD1. CDR1 and CDR2 from the germline V gene are SGHRS and YFSETQ. This CDR3 comprises 15 residues. V lost 2 bases and J lost 3; bases outside the gene matches: 7.

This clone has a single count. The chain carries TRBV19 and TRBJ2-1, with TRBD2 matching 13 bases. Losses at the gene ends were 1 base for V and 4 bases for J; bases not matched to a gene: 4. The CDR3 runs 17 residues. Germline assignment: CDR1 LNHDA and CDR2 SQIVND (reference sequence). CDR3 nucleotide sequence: TGTGCCAGTAGTATAGGAGGGACTAGCGGGAAATACAATGAGCAGTTCTTC. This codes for CASSIGGTSGKYNEQFF.

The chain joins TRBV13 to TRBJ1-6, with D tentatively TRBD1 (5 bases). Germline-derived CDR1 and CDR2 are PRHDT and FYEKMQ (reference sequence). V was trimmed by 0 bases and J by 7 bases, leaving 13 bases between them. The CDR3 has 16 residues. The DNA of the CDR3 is TGTGCCAGCAGCTTAGGGTTGGGGGGAGGCAATTCACCCCTCCACTTT. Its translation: CASSLGLGGGNSPLHF.

The CDR3 nucleotides read TGTGCCAGCACTCAGACAGGGCTGATTAGAAATGAGCAGTTCTTC. This gives the protein CASTQTGLIRNEQFF. This chain connects TRBV6-6 to TRBJ2-1; the match to TRBD1 covers 7 bases. Trimming removed 7 bases from V and 7 bases from J; junction bases left unmatched: 13. The germline V gene encodes CDR1 MNHNY and CDR2 SVGAGI (reference sequence). The CDR3 consists of 15 residues.

Written as DNA, the CDR3 is TGTGCCAGTAGTGACAGGGTTTGGACGTATTCACCCCTCCACTTT. Translation gives CASSDRVWTYSPLHF. This chain uses TRBV19 with TRBJ1-6; 7 bases fit TRBD1. The CDR3 is 15 amino acids. Germline CDR1 and CDR2: LNHDA and SQIVND (reference sequence). The junction had 9 bases not matched to a gene; V was cut back by 5 bases and J by 8 bases.

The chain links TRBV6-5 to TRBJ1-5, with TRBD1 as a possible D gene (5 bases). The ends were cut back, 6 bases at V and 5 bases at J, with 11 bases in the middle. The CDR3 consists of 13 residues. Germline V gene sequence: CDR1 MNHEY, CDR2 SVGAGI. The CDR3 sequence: CASRPGKDQPQHF. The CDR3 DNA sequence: TGTGCCAGCAGACCAGGGAAGGATCAGCCCCAGCATTTT.

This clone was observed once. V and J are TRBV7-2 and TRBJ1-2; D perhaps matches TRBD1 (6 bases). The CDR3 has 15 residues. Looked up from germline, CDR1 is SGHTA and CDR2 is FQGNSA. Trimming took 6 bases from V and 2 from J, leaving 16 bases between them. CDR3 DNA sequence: TGTGCCAGCAGTGACAGGTTGGCGTGGAACTATGGCTACACCTTC. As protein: CASSDRLAWNYGYTF.

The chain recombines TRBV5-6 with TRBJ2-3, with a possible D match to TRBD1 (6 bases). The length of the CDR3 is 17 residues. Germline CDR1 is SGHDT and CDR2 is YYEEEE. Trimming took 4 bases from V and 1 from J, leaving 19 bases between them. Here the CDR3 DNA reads TGTGCCAGCAGCCTCACACAGGGTGGGGTCGGCACAGATACGCAGTATTTT. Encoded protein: CASSLTQGGVGTDTQYF.

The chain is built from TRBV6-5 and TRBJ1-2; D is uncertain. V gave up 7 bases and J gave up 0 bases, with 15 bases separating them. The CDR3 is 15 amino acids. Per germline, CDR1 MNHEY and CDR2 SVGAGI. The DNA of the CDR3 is TGTGCCAGCAACCCCGAGGAGGGTTCTAACTATGGCTACACCTTC. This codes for CASNPEEGSNYGYTF.

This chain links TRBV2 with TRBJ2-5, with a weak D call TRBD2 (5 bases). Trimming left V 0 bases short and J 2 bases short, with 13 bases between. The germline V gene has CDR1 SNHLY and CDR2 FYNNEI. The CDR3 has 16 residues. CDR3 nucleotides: TGTGCCAGCAGTGAAGCGCGAGGGATCGGTCAAGAGACCCAGTACTTC. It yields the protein CASSEARGIGQETQYF. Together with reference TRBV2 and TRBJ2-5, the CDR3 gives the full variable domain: EPEVTQTPSHQVTQMGQEVILRCVPISNHLYFYWYRQILGQKVEFLVSFYNNEISEKSEIFDDQFSVERPDGSNFTLKIRSTKLEDSAMYFCASSEARGIGQETQYFGPGTRLLVL.

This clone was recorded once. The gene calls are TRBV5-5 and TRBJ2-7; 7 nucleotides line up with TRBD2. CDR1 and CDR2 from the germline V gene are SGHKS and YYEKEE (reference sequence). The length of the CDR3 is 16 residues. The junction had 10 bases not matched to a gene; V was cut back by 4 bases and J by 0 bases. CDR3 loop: CASSRDYFPSSYEQYV. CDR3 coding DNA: TGTGCCAGCAGCAGGGACTACTTCCCGAGCTCCTACGAGCAGTACGTC.

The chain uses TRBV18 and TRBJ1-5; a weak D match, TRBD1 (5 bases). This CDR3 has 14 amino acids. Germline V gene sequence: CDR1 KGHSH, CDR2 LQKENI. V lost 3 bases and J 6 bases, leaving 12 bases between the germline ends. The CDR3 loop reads CASSPRQGSQPQHF. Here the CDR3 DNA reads TGTGCCAGCTCACCGCGGCAGGGAAGTCAGCCCCAGCATTTT.

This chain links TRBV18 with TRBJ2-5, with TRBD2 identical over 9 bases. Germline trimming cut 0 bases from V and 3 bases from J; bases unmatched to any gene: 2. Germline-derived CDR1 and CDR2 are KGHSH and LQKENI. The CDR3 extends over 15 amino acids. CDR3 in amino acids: CASSPPSGRKETQYF. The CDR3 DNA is TGTGCCAGCTCACCACCTAGCGGGAGAAAAGAGACCCAGTACTTC.

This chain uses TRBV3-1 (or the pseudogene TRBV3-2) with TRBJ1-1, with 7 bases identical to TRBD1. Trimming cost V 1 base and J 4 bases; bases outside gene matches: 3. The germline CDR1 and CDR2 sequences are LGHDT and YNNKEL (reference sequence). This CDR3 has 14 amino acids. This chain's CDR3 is CASSQGQGTTEAFF. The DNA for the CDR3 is TGTGCCAGCAGCCAAGGACAGGGTACCACTGAAGCTTTCTTT.